This T cell receptor beta chain came from a study of identical twins. TCRdb reprocessed the 5' RACE reads via MiXCR and lists one record per CDR3 protein. Of approximately 630,000 distinct CDR3 sequences listed, roughly 6.6% are singletons. V shed 7 bases and J shed 2 bases, with 11 bases lying between them. CDR1 is SQVTM and CDR2 is ANQGSEA in the germline V gene. CDR3 size: 12 residues. The same specimen was also included in a second study, on yellow fever vaccine responses in identical twins.

Sequencing input: PBMCs. The source of this sequence is a woman aged 18-30 years in good health. V and J are TRBV29-1 and TRBJ2-5; possibly TRBD2 for D (6 bases). The CDR3 loop reads CSAGTPQETQYF. CDR3 nucleotides: TGCAGCGCTGGGACTCCACAAGAGACCCAGTACTTC.